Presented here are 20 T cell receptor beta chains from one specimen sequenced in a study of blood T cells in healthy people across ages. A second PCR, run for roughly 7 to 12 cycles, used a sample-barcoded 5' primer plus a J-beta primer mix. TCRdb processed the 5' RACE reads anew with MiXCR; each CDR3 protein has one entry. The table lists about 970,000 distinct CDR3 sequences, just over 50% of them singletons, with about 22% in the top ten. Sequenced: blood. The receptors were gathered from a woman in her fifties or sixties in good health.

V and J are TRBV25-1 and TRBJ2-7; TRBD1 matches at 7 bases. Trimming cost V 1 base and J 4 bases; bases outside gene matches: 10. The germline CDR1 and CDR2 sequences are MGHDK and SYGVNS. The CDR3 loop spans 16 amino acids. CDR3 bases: TGTGCCAGCAGTGAATGGCGGACAGGACGGGAATACGAGCAGTACTTC. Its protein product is CASSEWRTGREYEQYF.

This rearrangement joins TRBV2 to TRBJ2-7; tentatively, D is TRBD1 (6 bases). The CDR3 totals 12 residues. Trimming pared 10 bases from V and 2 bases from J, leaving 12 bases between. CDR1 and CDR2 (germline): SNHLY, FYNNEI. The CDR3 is CATRQEAYEQYF. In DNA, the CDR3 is TGTGCCACTCGACAGGAGGCCTACGAGCAGTACTTC.

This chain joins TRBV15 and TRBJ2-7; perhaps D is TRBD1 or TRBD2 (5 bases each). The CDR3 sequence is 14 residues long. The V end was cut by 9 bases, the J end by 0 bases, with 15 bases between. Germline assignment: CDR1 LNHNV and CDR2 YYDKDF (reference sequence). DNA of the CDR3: TGTGCCACTGGCCGGGACCCCAGCTCCTACGAGCAGTACTTC. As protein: CATGRDPSSYEQYF.

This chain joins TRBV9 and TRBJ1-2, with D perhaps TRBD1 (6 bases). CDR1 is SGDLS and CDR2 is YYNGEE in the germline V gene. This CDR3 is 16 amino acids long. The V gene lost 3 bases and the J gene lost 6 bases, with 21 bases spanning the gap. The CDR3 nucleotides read TGTGCCAGCAGCGGCGCTGCGGACAGCTTCAAACATGGCTACACCTTC. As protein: CASSGAADSFKHGYTF. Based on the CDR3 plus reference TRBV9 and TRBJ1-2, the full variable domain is DSGVTQTPKHLITATGQRVTLRCSPRSGDLSVYWYQQSLDQGLQFLIQYYNGEERAKGNILERFSAQQFPDLHSELNLSSLELGDSALYFCASSGAADSFKHGYTFGSGTRLTVV.

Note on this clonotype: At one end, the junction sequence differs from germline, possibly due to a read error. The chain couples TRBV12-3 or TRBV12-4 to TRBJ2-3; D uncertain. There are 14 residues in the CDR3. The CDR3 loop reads CTSSVSISTDTQYF. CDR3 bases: TGTACCAGCAGTGTGAGCATTAGCACAGATACGCAGTATTTT.

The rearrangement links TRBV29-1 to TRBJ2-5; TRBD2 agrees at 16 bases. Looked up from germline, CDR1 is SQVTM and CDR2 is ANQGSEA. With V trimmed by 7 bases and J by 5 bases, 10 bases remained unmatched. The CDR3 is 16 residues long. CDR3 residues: CSASGLAGGPGETQYF. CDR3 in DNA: TGCAGCGCCTCGGGACTAGCGGGAGGGCCTGGGGAGACCCAGTACTTC.

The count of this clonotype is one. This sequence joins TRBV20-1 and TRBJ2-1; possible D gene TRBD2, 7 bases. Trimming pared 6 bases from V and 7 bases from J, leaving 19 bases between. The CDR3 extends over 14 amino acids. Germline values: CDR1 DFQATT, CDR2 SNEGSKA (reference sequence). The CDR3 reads CSAGGRQGGNEQFF. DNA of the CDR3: TGCAGTGCGGGGGGGCGCCAGGGTGGTAATGAGCAGTTCTTC.

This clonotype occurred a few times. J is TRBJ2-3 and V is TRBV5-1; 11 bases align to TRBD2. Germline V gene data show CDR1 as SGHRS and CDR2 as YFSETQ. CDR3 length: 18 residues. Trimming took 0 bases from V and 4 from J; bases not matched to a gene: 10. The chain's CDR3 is CASSLDGTSGAVPDTQYF. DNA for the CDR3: TGCGCCAGCAGCTTGGACGGGACTAGCGGAGCTGTTCCAGATACGCAGTATTTT.

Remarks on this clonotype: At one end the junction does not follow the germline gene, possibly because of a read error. This CDR3 reads CGSSRGLAWNEQFF. CDR3 in DNA: TGTGGCAGCAGCCGAGGACTAGCGTGGAATGAGCAGTTCTTC. The chain recombines TRBV6-2 or TRBV6-3 with TRBJ2-1, with 9 bases aligning to TRBD2. The CDR3 runs to 14 residues. Germline V gives CDR1 MNHEY, CDR2 SVGEGT.

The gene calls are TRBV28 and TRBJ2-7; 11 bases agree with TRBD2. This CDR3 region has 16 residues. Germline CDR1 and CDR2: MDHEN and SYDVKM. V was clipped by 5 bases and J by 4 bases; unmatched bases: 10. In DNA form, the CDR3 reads TGTGCCAGCAGTAACCCCGGGACTAGCGGAAAATACGAGCAGTACTTC. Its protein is CASSNPGTSGKYEQYF.

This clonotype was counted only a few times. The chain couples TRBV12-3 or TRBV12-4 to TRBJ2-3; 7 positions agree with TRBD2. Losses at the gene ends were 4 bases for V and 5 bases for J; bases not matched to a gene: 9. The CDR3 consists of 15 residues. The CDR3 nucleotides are TGTGCCAGCAGTTCACAAGCGGGAAAGATAGATACGCAGTATTTT. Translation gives CASSSQAGKIDTQYF.

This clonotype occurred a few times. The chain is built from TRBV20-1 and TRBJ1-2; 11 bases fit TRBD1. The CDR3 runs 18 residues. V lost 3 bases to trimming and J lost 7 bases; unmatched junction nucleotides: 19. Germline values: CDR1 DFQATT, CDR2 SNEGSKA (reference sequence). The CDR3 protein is CSARSVLFLGQGVSGYTF. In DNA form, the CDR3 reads TGCAGTGCTAGGTCCGTTTTGTTTTTGGGACAGGGGGTATCTGGCTACACCTTC.

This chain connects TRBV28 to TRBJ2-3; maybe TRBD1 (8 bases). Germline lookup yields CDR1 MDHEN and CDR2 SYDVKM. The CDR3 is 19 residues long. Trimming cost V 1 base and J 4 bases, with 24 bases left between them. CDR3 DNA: TGTGCCAGCAGTTTATCCGGGACAGGATTAGCGGGTCGGTCAGATACGCAGTATTTT. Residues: CASSLSGTGLAGRSDTQYF.

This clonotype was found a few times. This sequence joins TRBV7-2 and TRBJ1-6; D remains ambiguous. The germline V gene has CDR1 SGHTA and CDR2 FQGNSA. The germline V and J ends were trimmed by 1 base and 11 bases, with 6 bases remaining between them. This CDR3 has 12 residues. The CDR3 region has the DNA TGTGCCAGCAGCTTAGGCTCTACACCCCTCCACTTT. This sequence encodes CASSLGSTPLHF.

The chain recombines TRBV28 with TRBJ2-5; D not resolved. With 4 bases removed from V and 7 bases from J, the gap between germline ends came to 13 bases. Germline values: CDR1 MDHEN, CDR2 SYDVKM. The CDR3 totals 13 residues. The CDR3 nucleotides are TGTGCCAGCAGTTCGACTGGAATAGGGACCCAGTACTTC. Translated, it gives CASSSTGIGTQYF. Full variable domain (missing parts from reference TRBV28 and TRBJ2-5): DVKVTQSSRYLVKRTGEKVFLECVQDMDHENMFWYRQDPGLGLRLIYFSYDVKMKEKGDIPEGYSVSREKKERFSLILESASTNQTSMYLCASSSTGIGTQYFGPGTRLLVL.

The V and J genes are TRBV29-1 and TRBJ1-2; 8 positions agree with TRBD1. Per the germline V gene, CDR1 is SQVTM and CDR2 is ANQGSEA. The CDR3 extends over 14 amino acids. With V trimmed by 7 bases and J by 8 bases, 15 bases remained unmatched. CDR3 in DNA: TGCAGCGCCGACGCTGGACAGGGTTTAGGAGGCTACACCTTC. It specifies CSADAGQGLGGYTF.

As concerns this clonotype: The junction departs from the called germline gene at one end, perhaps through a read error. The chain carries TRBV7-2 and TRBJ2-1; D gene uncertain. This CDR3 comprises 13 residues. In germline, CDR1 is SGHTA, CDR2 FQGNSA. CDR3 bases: TGTGCCAGCAGCTTAGTCGGCTACTATGAGCAGTTCTTC. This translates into CASSLVGYYEQFF.

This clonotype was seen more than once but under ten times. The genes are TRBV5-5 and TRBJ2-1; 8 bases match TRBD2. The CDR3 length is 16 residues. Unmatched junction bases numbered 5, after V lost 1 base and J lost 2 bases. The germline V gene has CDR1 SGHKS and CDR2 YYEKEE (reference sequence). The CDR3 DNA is TGTGCCAGCAGCTTGATGGTCGGGAGGGCCTACAATGAGCAGTTCTTC. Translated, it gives CASSLMVGRAYNEQFF.

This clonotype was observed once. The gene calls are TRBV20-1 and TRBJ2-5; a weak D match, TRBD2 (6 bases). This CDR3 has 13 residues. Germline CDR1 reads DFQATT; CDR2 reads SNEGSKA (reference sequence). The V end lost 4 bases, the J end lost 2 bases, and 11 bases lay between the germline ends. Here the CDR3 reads CSATVAAQETQYF. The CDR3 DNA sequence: TGCAGTGCTACCGTAGCGGCTCAAGAGACCCAGTACTTC.

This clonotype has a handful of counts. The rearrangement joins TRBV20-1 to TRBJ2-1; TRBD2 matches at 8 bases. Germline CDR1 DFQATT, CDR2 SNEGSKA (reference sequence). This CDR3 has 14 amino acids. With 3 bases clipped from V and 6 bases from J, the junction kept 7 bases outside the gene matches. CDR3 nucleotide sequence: TGCAGTGCTAGGTCCGCGGGAGGAGGCAATGAGCAGTTCTTC. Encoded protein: CSARSAGGGNEQFF.